This T cell receptor beta chain emerged from a study of post-analysis software for immune sequencing data. Study details: Recorded subtypes: relapsing-remitting, secondary progressive, progressive-relapsing; some patients unannotated. Overall study findings and caveats: By F measure, strong co-clustering occurred among samples prepared in the same batch. Higher frequency in patients than in controls was seen for several TRBV segments, with TRBV5-6, TRBV5-1 and TRBV20-1 among them. Compared with controls, patients showed significantly lower normalized Chao1 diversity.

This clonotype turned up a few times. The antigen is undetermined. This CDR3 region has 13 residues. V was cut by 6 bases and J by 1 base, with 10 bases left in between. Germline CDR1 reads LGHNT; CDR2 reads FRNRAP. Unique molecular identifiers were present in the TCR beta cDNA libraries. With 1 to 10 million T cells as the source, a few hundred thousand cDNA molecules resulted. Each CDR3 protein is one row after TCRdb ran MiXCR on the PCR reads. The table has approximately 730,000 distinct CDR3 sequences, 46% seen once; the top ten hold 4.9%. The receptor was isolated from a girl under 18 with multiple sclerosis. The sample comprised blood. The chain employs TRBV12-5 and TRBJ2-7; a weak D match, TRBD1 (6 bases). CDR3 region: CASGPGHSYEQYF. The CDR3 DNA sequence: TGTGCTAGTGGGCCGGGACATTCCTACGAGCAGTACTTC.